This T cell receptor beta chain was sequenced for a study of T cell responses to AZD1222 COVID-19 vaccine. Between the trimmed V and J ends, which lost 7 bases and 6 bases, there was a span of 25 bases. There are 16 residues in the CDR3. In germline, CDR1 is MDHEN, CDR2 SYDVKM. Sequenced by immunoSEQ multiplex PCR; TCRdb stores in-frame clones only, minus some. The sample has 150,000 to 200,000 clones, about 87% seen once; the top ten hold less than 3%. The V gene is TRBV28, the J gene TRBJ2-7, with D maybe TRBD1 (6 bases). The specimen comprised peripheral blood, sampled on day 0 of MenACWY control vaccination. This receptor was obtained from an adult in good health. The CDR3 loop is CASTLSPPYQGREQYF. CDR3 bases: TGTGCCAGCACCCTCAGCCCCCCCTACCAGGGGCGCGAGCAGTACTTC.